What follows is one T cell receptor (beta chain) and its context. Antigen unknown. CDR3 length equals 14 residues. V lost 3 bases to trimming and J lost 7 bases, with 12 bases between them. Germline CDR1 is MNHNS and CDR2 is SASEGT. These data originate in a study of T cell responses to AZD1222 COVID-19 vaccine. TCRdb's table, derived via immunoSEQ multiplex PCR, lists solely in-frame clones and lacks some. This sample has some 95,000 clones, with 85% to 90% found just once. Study outcomes and limitations: Reports indicate that nearly half of spike-specific TCRs are directed at unmutated variant regions. The breadth and depth of Spike-specific TCRs increased once two AZD1222 doses had been given. Vaccine-associated CD4 TCRs ranged over spike, dominating at 160-218 and 743-854.

This chain joins TRBV6-1 and TRBJ1-4, with TRBD1 as a possible D gene (5 bases). The material was peripheral blood, obtained on day 0 of AZD1222 vaccination. The receptor was isolated from an adult in good health. The chain's CDR3 is CASSDPGGAEKLFF. Written as DNA, the CDR3 is TGTGCCAGCAGTGACCCGGGGGGTGCTGAAAAACTGTTTTTT.